The 19 T cell receptor beta chains reported below all come from one sample, sequenced in a study of T cell repertoires in cytomegalovirus infection. TCRdb analysed the reads with MiXCR anew, one entry per CDR3 protein. Here the sample spans 230,000 or so distinct CDR3 sequences, approximately 38% being singletons. Antigens of these TCRs are unknown. This sample comprised CD8+ T cells from cultured PBMCs, obtained from culture after CMV antigen stimulation. The receptor source for this set is a human donor in good health (CMV status not recorded). Some clones in this sample may be carry-over from other donors' samples.

There are many counts of this clonotype. The chain recombines TRBV12-3 or TRBV12-4 with TRBJ2-5; the D gene is possibly TRBD2 (6 bases). The V end lost 7 bases, the J end lost 6 bases, and 21 bases lay between the germline ends. This CDR3 region has 15 residues. Here the CDR3 DNA reads TGTGCCAGCACTCGAGATGGACTATCGGCACAGACCCAGTACTTC. Protein sequence: CASTRDGLSAQTQYF.

A few counts support this clonotype. This chain joins TRBV7-8 and TRBJ2-3; 7 bases match TRBD2. The ends lost 1 base at V and 5 bases at J; junction bases unmatched: 6. CDR1 and CDR2 from the germline V gene are SGHVS and FQNEAQ. The CDR3 has 15 amino acids. CDR3 residues: CASSLVDGGGDTQYF. CDR3 bases: TGTGCCAGCAGCTTAGTGGACGGCGGGGGAGATACGCAGTATTTT.

The chain couples TRBV11-2 to TRBJ2-6, with a tentative D call TRBD1 (6 bases). V was shortened by 5 bases and J by 0 bases, with 17 bases between the two germline ends. CDR3 length equals 18 residues. Germline CDR1 reads SGHAT; CDR2 reads FQNNGV. The CDR3 DNA sequence: TGTGCCAGCAGCCTCCGGACAGTCGGCCCCTCTGGGGCCAACGTCCTGACTTTC. Translating it yields CASSLRTVGPSGANVLTF.

At least ten counts were recorded for this clonotype. The chain uses TRBV18 and TRBJ2-5; TRBD1 is a possible D gene (6 bases). Germline-derived CDR1 and CDR2 are KGHSH and LQKENI. The CDR3 runs 15 residues. The V and J ends lost 4 bases and 2 bases respectively, with 14 bases between them. CDR3 DNA: TGTGCCAGCTCACGACGTCGGACAGTTCAAGAGACCCAGTACTTC. Translated, it gives CASSRRRTVQETQYF.

There are a few counts of this clonotype. V and J are TRBV6-1 and TRBJ1-1, with D unclear. Deletions cut 5 bases from V and 0 bases from J, with 13 bases between. Germline CDR1 and CDR2: MNHNS and SASEGT. The CDR3 has 15 amino acids. CDR3 coding DNA: TGTGCCAGCAGTCTTACGGTCACCATGAACACTGAAGCTTTCTTT. It is translated as CASSLTVTMNTEAFF.

CDR3 region: CASSPTGPAGYTF. The CDR3 region has the DNA TGTGCCAGCAGTCCGACAGGTCCGGCTGGCTACACCTTC. This chain uses TRBV27 with TRBJ1-2; maybe TRBD1 (6 bases). This CDR3 has 13 amino acids. CDR1 and CDR2 from the germline V gene are MNHEY and SMNVEV (reference sequence). Trimming removed 5 bases from V and 7 bases from J, with 14 bases in between.

The J gene is TRBJ2-3, the V gene TRBV29-1; 10 bases are shared with TRBD1. CDR1 SQVTM and CDR2 ANQGSEA come from the germline V gene. Trimming removed 7 bases from V and 1 base from J; junction bases left unmatched: 5. The CDR3 covers 14 residues. The CDR3 nucleotides are TGCAGCGCTGACAGGGGGCGAGGCACAGATACGCAGTATTTT. This translates into CSADRGRGTDTQYF.

The chain joins TRBV15 to TRBJ2-1; possibly TRBD1 or TRBD2 for D (5 bases each). The CDR3 loop spans 19 amino acids. Germline values: CDR1 LNHNV, CDR2 YYDKDF (reference sequence). Deletions cut 6 bases from V and 5 bases from J, with 29 bases between. CDR3 nucleotides: TGTGCCACCAGTTTTCCTGGGGGAGACGGGCCTACCTTAAACAATGAGCAGTTCTTC. It yields the protein CATSFPGGDGPTLNNEQFF.

This clonotype showed up just a few times. The chain couples TRBV20-1 to TRBJ2-1, with 9 bases aligning to TRBD2. The CDR3 loop spans 14 amino acids. Germline lookup yields CDR1 DFQATT and CDR2 SNEGSKA (reference sequence). The junction had 6 bases not matched to a gene; V was cut back by 2 bases and J by 7 bases. The chain's CDR3 is CSARRREGGNEQFF. The CDR3 region has the DNA TGCAGTGCTAGACGGCGGGAGGGCGGGAATGAGCAGTTCTTC.

Only a few counts were recorded for this clonotype. V usage is TRBV7-9 and J usage is TRBJ2-7; weak D call: TRBD2 (5 bases). Trimming shortened V by 3 bases and J by 5 bases, and 8 bases separated the two germline ends. Germline CDR1 is SEHNR and CDR2 is FQNEAQ (reference sequence). There are 12 residues in the CDR3. Here the CDR3 DNA reads TGTGCCAGCAGCTTGAGGGTTAACGAGCAGTACTTC. It yields the protein CASSLRVNEQYF.

This clonotype turned up a few times. The chain is built from TRBV7-9 and TRBJ2-1; 10 bases are shared with TRBD2. CDR1 and CDR2 from the germline V gene are SEHNR and FQNEAQ (reference sequence). CDR3 length: 15 amino acids. J was trimmed by 5 bases and V by 7 bases; bases with no gene match: 8. The DNA of the CDR3 is TGTGCCAGCACCCCTAGCGGGAGTCCACACAATGAGCAGTTCTTC. Its translation: CASTPSGSPHNEQFF.

This clonotype was seen only once. The chain uses TRBV9 and TRBJ1-2, with TRBD1 as a possible D gene (6 bases). V lost 0 bases, J lost 6 bases, and 12 bases lay in between. CDR1 SGDLS and CDR2 YYNGEE come from the germline V gene. This CDR3 has 14 amino acids. This CDR3 reads CASSVVGGADGYTF. The CDR3 DNA reads as TGTGCCAGCAGCGTAGTTGGGGGCGCCGATGGCTACACCTTC.

In its sample, this clonotype was seen many times. The chain has TRBV12-3 or TRBV12-4 and TRBJ1-5; D is uncertain. The CDR3 is made up of 13 amino acids. The CDR3 sequence is CGTAVYSNQPQHF. The CDR3 DNA follows: TGTGGGACGGCAGTATATAGCAATCAGCCCCAGCATTTT.

The CDR3 region has the DNA TGTGCCAGCAGCCCCGAAGCTGGTTCACCTAGCGGGGGTCTTACCACAGATACGCAGTATTTT. Its translation is CASSPEAGSPSGGLTTDTQYF. The chain couples TRBV7-9 to TRBJ2-3, with 10 bases that match TRBD2. V gave up 5 bases and J gave up 2 bases; unmatched junction bases: 22. The germline CDR1 and CDR2 sequences are SEHNR and FQNEAQ (reference sequence). The CDR3 consists of 21 residues.

The rearrangement uses TRBV7-9 and TRBJ1-2; D might be TRBD1 (5 bases). Trimming cost V 3 bases and J 8 bases, with 13 bases left between them. CDR1 SEHNR and CDR2 FQNEAQ come from the germline V gene (reference sequence). The CDR3 spans 13 residues. CDR3 protein: CASSFIGAAGYTF. The DNA of the CDR3 is TGTGCCAGCAGCTTTATTGGGGCAGCGGGCTACACCTTC.

The table lists this clonotype with many counts. The chain has TRBV27 and TRBJ2-7; possible D gene TRBD1, 5 bases. The germline gives CDR1 MNHEY, CDR2 SMNVEV (reference sequence). Trimming stripped 0 bases from V and 2 bases from J, with 8 bases between. This CDR3 spans 14 amino acids. CDR3 region: CASSLSRGPYEQYF. The CDR3 coding sequence is TGTGCCAGCAGTTTATCAAGGGGCCCCTACGAGCAGTACTTC.

The chain has TRBV28 and TRBJ2-5, with D tentatively TRBD2 (6 bases). CDR1 is MDHEN, CDR2 SYDVKM, per germline. The V end lost 5 bases, the J end lost 5 bases, and 18 bases lay between the germline ends. The CDR3 is 15 residues long. The CDR3 here is CASSPGDGSLETQYF. The CDR3, as DNA: TGTGCCAGCAGTCCCGGTGACGGGAGCTTGGAGACCCAGTACTTC.

The chain links TRBV5-1 to TRBJ1-4, with D possibly being TRBD1 (5 bases). The germline gives CDR1 SGHRS, CDR2 YFSETQ. The CDR3 length is 12 residues. Trimming removed 2 bases from V and 14 bases from J, with 13 bases in between. The CDR3, as DNA: TGCGCCAGCAGCTTAGCAGGGTTTCGGCTGTTTTTT. This gives the protein CASSLAGFRLFF.

This clonotype has a single count. At one of its ends the junction is not consistent with the germline gene, which may arise from a read error. The chain uses TRBV25-1 and TRBJ2-1, with a tentative D call TRBD2 (6 bases). Per germline, CDR1 MGHDK and CDR2 SYGVNS. The CDR3 has 16 residues. The chain's CDR3 is CASRESAGTFYNEQFF. In DNA form, the CDR3 reads TGTGCCAGCAGGGAATCTGCCGGGACTTTCTACAATGAGCAGTTCTTC.